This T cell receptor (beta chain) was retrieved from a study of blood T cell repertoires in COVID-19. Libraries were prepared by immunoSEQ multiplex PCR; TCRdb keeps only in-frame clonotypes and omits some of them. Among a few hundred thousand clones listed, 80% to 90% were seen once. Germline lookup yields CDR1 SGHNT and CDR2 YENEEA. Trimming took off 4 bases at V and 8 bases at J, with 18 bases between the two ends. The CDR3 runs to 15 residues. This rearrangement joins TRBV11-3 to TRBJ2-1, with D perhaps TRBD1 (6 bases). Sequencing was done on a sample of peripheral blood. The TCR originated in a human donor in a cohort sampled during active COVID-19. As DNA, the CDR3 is TGTGCCAGCAGCTCTACGGGACGGACAGTAGATGAGCAGTTCTTC. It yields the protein CASSSTGRTVDEQFF.